Presented here are 7 T cell receptor beta chains from one specimen sequenced in a study of cytomegalovirus exposure and HLA in healthy donors. Primers included in the PCR were 60 Vbeta and 13 Jbeta primers. Using immunoSEQ multiplex PCR, the repertoire was profiled, and TCRdb retains in-frame clones only, with some absent. This sample has about 60,000 clones, with roughly 80% found just once. The specimen sequenced was PBMCs. Receptors originate from a woman aged 35 to 49 in good health and CMV-seropositive.

This chain links TRBV7-6 with TRBJ2-7, with 11 bases fitting TRBD1. This CDR3 is built from 16 residues. Losses at the gene ends were 5 bases for V and 5 bases for J; bases not matched to a gene: 11. Germline V gene lookup returns CDR1 SGHVS and CDR2 FNYEAQ. As DNA, the CDR3 is TGTGCCAGCAGCGACGCGCCGGGACAGGGGGGCGACGAGCAGTACTTC. Protein: CASSDAPGQGGDEQYF.

J is TRBJ1-1 and V is TRBV19; D perhaps matches TRBD1 (5 bases). The germline V gene has CDR1 LNHDA and CDR2 SQIVND (reference sequence). This CDR3 has 15 amino acids. Trimming stripped 0 bases from V and 0 bases from J, with 8 bases between. CDR3 in DNA: TGTGCCAGTAGTATAGAGGCAGGGATGAACACTGAAGCTTTCTTT. It specifies CASSIEAGMNTEAFF.

This clone showed up just a few times. The chain carries TRBV11-2 and TRBJ1-1, with D possibly matching TRBD1 (5 bases). The length of the CDR3 is 12 residues. Looked up from germline, CDR1 is SGHAT and CDR2 is FQNNGV. Trimming removed 5 bases at V and 10 bases at J, with 14 bases between. CDR3 loop: CASSRPREAAFF. The CDR3 DNA sequence: TGTGCCAGCAGCCGACCCAGGGAGGCAGCTTTCTTT.

This clone was seen only a few times. The gene calls are TRBV6-1 and TRBJ1-1; D is unclear. In germline, CDR1 is MNHNS, CDR2 SASEGT. CDR3 length equals 13 residues. Trimming removed 7 bases at V and 0 bases at J, with 9 bases between. CDR3 nucleotide sequence: TGTGCCAGCACAGGAGGGATGAACACTGAAGCTTTCTTT. Translating gives CASTGGMNTEAFF.

A remark on this clone: The identical CDR3 is also encoded by other nucleotide sequences in the sample. The V call is TRBV14, the J call TRBJ1-1; 7 positions agree with TRBD1. CDR3 size: 13 residues. Germline loops: CDR1 SGHDN, CDR2 FVKESK. The V gene end was trimmed by 1 base and the J gene end by 7 bases; junction bases not matched to a gene: 3. CDR3 protein: CASSQVGGGEAFF. The DNA of the CDR3 is TGTGCCAGCAGCCAAGTAGGGGGCGGTGAAGCTTTCTTT. The full variable domain, rest sourced from reference TRBV14 and TRBJ1-1, is EAGVTQFPSHSVIEKGQTVTLRCDPISGHDNLYWYRRVMGKEIKFLLHFVKESKQDESGMPNNRFLAERTGGTYSTLKVQPAELEDSGVYFCASSQVGGGEAFFGQGTRLTVV.

V is TRBV10-3 and J is TRBJ2-4; D may be TRBD2 (5 bases). The CDR3 has 12 residues. Germline-derived CDR1 and CDR2 are ENHRY and SYGVKD. V was shortened by 8 bases and J by 9 bases, with 14 bases between the two germline ends. CDR3 sequence reads: CAIGSELTIQYF. The CDR3 coding sequence is TGTGCCATCGGGAGCGAGTTAACCATTCAGTACTTC.

V and J are TRBV12-5 and TRBJ2-3; 7 nucleotides match TRBD2. This CDR3 spans 17 amino acids. Germline values: CDR1 LGHNT, CDR2 FRNRAP. The V and J ends lost 3 bases and 3 bases, in that order; junction bases with no gene match: 12. CDR3 DNA sequence: TGTGCTAGTGGTTTTTCCCGGGGTAGCGGGCCAACAGATACGCAGTATTTT. It encodes CASGFSRGSGPTDTQYF.